Following are 10 T cell receptor beta chains from one sample sequenced in a study of cytomegalovirus exposure and HLA in healthy donors. Sequencing used immunoSEQ multiplex PCR; TCRdb keeps in-frame clones, though not all of them. This table has 250,000 to 400,000 clones, over 75% appearing once. The sequenced material came from PBMCs. The origin of the receptors is a young man in good health and CMV-seronegative.

The chain is built from TRBV14 and TRBJ2-7, with D possibly being TRBD1 (5 bases). CDR1 and CDR2 from the germline V gene are SGHDN and FVKESK. V was pared by 0 bases and J by 4 bases, with 7 bases between. This CDR3 is 13 amino acids long. The CDR3 loop reads CASSQDRGYEQYF. In DNA form, the CDR3 reads TGTGCCAGCAGCCAAGATAGGGGATACGAGCAGTACTTC.

The gene calls are TRBV12-5 and TRBJ1-3; D is unresolved. CDR1 and CDR2 from the germline V gene are LGHNT and FRNRAP. Trimming removed 6 bases from V and 4 bases from J, with 22 bases in between. The CDR3 extends over 17 amino acids. The CDR3 nucleotides are TGTGCTAGTGGACGTGCTATAACAGATCCTCCAGGAAACACCATATATTTT. It translates to CASGRAITDPPGNTIYF.

The V and J genes are TRBV10-3 and TRBJ1-1, with 9 bases identical to TRBD1. The CDR3 runs 16 residues. Germline CDR1 ENHRY, CDR2 SYGVKD. The J segment lost 0 bases and the V segment lost 5 bases, leaving 7 bases of the junction unmatched. As DNA, the CDR3 is TGTGCCATCAGTTCCCCGGGACAGGGAGTGAACACTGAAGCTTTCTTT. Protein: CAISSPGQGVNTEAFF.

V is TRBV4-1 and J is TRBJ1-6; no clear D gene. V lost 4 bases, J lost 1 base, and 5 bases lay in between. Germline CDR1 MGHRA, CDR2 YSYEKL. The CDR3 consists of 14 residues. Here the CDR3 reads CASSLTSYNSPLHF. CDR3 nucleotide sequence: TGCGCCAGCAGCCTCACTTCCTATAATTCACCCCTCCACTTT.

This clone has just a few counts. This sequence joins TRBV5-1 and TRBJ2-7; no clear D gene. Trimming cost V 4 bases and J 0 bases, with 2 bases left between them. Germline CDR1 is SGHRS and CDR2 is YFSETQ. The CDR3 loop spans 11 amino acids. CDR3 nucleotide sequence: TGCGCCAGCAGCCACTCCTACGAGCAGTACTTC. As protein: CASSHSYEQYF.

The chain couples TRBV5-1 to TRBJ1-1; 8 bases are shared with TRBD1. V lost 4 bases and J lost 0; bases outside the gene matches: 11. Germline assignment: CDR1 SGHRS and CDR2 YFSETQ. The CDR3 totals 17 residues. For the CDR3, the DNA is TGCGCCAGCAGCACTGGACAGGGAATGCCAATGAACACTGAAGCTTTCTTT. Encoded protein: CASSTGQGMPMNTEAFF.

The chain carries TRBV25-1 and TRBJ1-4; 7 positions agree with TRBD1. Germline CDR1 MGHDK, CDR2 SYGVNS. There are 15 residues in the CDR3. Trimming removed 2 bases from V and 0 bases from J; junction bases left unmatched: 0. The CDR3: CASSETGATNEKLFF. The CDR3 region has the DNA TGTGCCAGCAGTGAAACAGGGGCAACTAATGAAAAACTGTTTTTT.

The chain carries TRBV6-5 and TRBJ1-2; 9 bases are a match to TRBD1. V lost 7 bases and J lost 2; bases outside the gene matches: 8. The CDR3 length is 15 residues. Germline-derived CDR1 and CDR2 are MNHEY and SVGAGI. CDR3 amino acids: CASTLGQGRNYGYTF. As DNA, the CDR3 is TGTGCCAGCACCCTTGGACAGGGGCGGAACTATGGCTACACCTTC.

The chain joins TRBV5-6 to TRBJ2-1; TRBD1 aligns across 8 bases. CDR3 length equals 16 residues. J was trimmed by 8 bases and V by 0 bases; bases with no gene match: 10. The germline V gene encodes CDR1 SGHDT and CDR2 YYEEEE. This CDR3 is CASSLGQGAVVDEQFF. The DNA for the CDR3 is TGTGCCAGCAGCTTGGGGCAGGGGGCGGTCGTCGATGAGCAGTTCTTC.

The chain links TRBV18 to TRBJ2-2; D possibly corresponds to TRBD1 (6 bases). CDR1 and CDR2 (germline): KGHSH, LQKENI. The CDR3 is made up of 16 amino acids. Trimming stripped 3 bases from V and 4 bases from J, with 15 bases between. CDR3 bases: TGTGCCAGCTCACCGCCCAGGGGTGGGAGCACCGGGGAGCTGTTTTTT. It translates to CASSPPRGGSTGELFF. The entire variable domain, with the rest obtained from reference TRBV18 and TRBJ2-2, is as follows: NAGVMQNPRHLVRRRGQEARLRCSPMKGHSHVYWYRQLPEEGLKFMVYLQKENIIDESGMPKERFSAEFPKEGPSILRIQQVVRGDSAAYFCASSPPRGGSTGELFFGEGSRLTVL.